This TCR beta chain was observed in a study of Tregs in tolerant kidney transplant recipients. Regarding the study as a whole: Findings come from small patient numbers and require larger validation. Biological reproducibility was not directly addressed, but technical replication error appeared minimal.

TCRdb keeps only in-frame clones here, not all; method: immunoSEQ multiplex PCR. This sample carries about 240,000 clones, 80% to 85% of them seen once, and the ten largest clones take 0.55% to 0.65%. As to this clone: Its target is not known.

The CDR3 has 15 amino acids. Germline CDR1 and CDR2: SGDLS and YYNGEE. Trimming pared 4 bases from V and 5 bases from J, leaving 16 bases between. This receptor was obtained from a human donor in good health. Sequences were obtained from CD4+ T cells from blood. The chain is built from TRBV9 and TRBJ2-1; a possible D gene is TRBD2 (5 bases). The CDR3 region has the DNA TGTGCCAGCAGCCTATCGGGATTAGAGCACAATGAGCAGTTCTTC. Its protein is CASSLSGLEHNEQFF. Combining the CDR3 with reference TRBV9 and TRBJ2-1 gives the whole variable domain DSGVTQTPKHLITATGQRVTLRCSPRSGDLSVYWYQQSLDQGLQFLIQYYNGEERAKGNILERFSAQQFPDLHSELNLSSLELGDSALYFCASSLSGLEHNEQFFGPGTRLTVL.